This TCR beta chain was observed in a study of glioma-infiltrating T cells. V was pared by 6 bases and J by 4 bases, with 13 bases between. The CDR3 sequence is 14 residues long. Germline-derived CDR1 and CDR2 are MNHEY and SMNVEV (reference sequence). TCR alpha and beta CDR3 regions were amplified from RNA using iRepertoire nested multiplex PCR. TCRdb re-called the multiplex PCR reads through MiXCR, storing one row per CDR3 protein. The table has approximately 400,000 distinct CDR3 sequences, around 38% seen once. Broader study findings: Gliomas, especially low-grade, showed above-expected tissue-blood divergence; non-neoplastic patients showed below. Patients with low tissue-blood divergence carried a signature set of shared blood CDR3 motifs.

Worth noting for this clonotype: The antigen remains unidentified. A much larger clone sits a single nucleotide away, making a read error possible.

This clonotype was obtained from a human donor with low-grade glioma or glioblastoma, undergoing nonglioma brain surgery, or in good health (not recorded which). Sequencing used glioma tissue, nonneoplastic brain tissue, or PBMCs (not recorded which). The rearrangement uses TRBV27 and TRBJ2-1, with D perhaps matching TRBD1 or TRBD2 (6 bases each). CDR3 DNA sequence: TGTGCCAGCAGAATACGGGGGCGGTACAATGAGCAGTTCTTC. The encoded protein is CASRIRGRYNEQFF.